This passage covers 3 T cell receptor beta chains from one sample sequenced in a study of cytomegalovirus exposure and HLA in healthy donors. Primers for the PCR totalled 60 Vbeta and 13 Jbeta. The assay was immunoSEQ multiplex PCR, and TCRdb's table has in-frame clones only and misses some. The sample comprises around 76,000 clones, roughly two thirds of which are singletons, and 7.6% rests with the top ten. Sequences were obtained from PBMCs. The receptors derive from a man between 40 and 49 years old in good health and CMV-seropositive.

This clone was seen a few times. The chain has TRBV6-1 and TRBJ1-1; D unresolved. This CDR3 is built from 14 residues. The V and J ends lost 7 bases and 3 bases respectively, with 15 bases between them. The V gene's germline CDR1 is MNHNS and CDR2 SASEGT. CDR3 in amino acids: CASTLDTDYTEAFF. The CDR3 nucleotides read TGTGCCAGCACGTTAGACACGGATTACACTGAAGCTTTCTTT.

The genes are TRBV7-9 and TRBJ1-1; TRBD1 matches 10 bases. Losses at the gene ends were 4 bases for V and 3 bases for J; bases not matched to a gene: 5. In germline, CDR1 is SEHNR, CDR2 FQNEAQ (reference sequence). This CDR3 region has 15 residues. The CDR3 spells CASSSGGTGDTEAFF. In nucleotides, the CDR3 is TGTGCCAGCAGCTCCGGAGGGACAGGGGACACTGAAGCTTTCTTT.

This clone was observed a single time. The chain joins TRBV28 to TRBJ2-3; D gene ambiguous. Between the trimmed V and J ends, which lost 6 bases and 0 bases, there was a span of 7 bases. The CDR3 is 13 amino acids. Germline values: CDR1 MDHEN, CDR2 SYDVKM. The CDR3 bases are TGTGCCAGCAGCCCCCCAAGCACAGATACGCAGTATTTT. As protein: CASSPPSTDTQYF.